This note documents a single T cell receptor (beta chain) sequence. Being one base from a much bigger clone, this may be a read error. The researchers produced TCR beta cDNA from roughly 500 ng total RNA with a constant-region primer. Three-round nested multiplex PCR performed with slightly modified ARM-PCR produced the TCR beta libraries. Researchers ran the first two PCR rounds for roughly 11 cycles each with TRBV1-TRBV30 forward primers and a C-beta reverse primer. From the multiplex PCR reads, TCRdb called clonotypes with MiXCR, one entry per CDR3 protein. The sample lists about 210,000 distinct CDR3 sequences; less than 70% were seen once. Both blood RNA, taken from unsorted whole blood, and germline DNA were extracted. Per germline, CDR1 MNHNS and CDR2 SASEGT. The V gene lost 9 bases and the J gene lost 3 bases, with 15 bases spanning the gap. The CDR3 runs to 14 residues. This specimen belongs to a study of tumor-infiltrating lymphocytes in primary liver carcinoma.

Specimen: peripheral blood. The sequence came from a woman aged 60-75 years with primary liver carcinoma and hepatitis B virus infection. The chain has TRBV6-1 and TRBJ2-1; D ambiguous. The CDR3 reads CARINGPGYNEQFF. The CDR3 coding sequence is TGTGCCAGGATTAACGGACCAGGCTACAATGAGCAGTTCTTC.